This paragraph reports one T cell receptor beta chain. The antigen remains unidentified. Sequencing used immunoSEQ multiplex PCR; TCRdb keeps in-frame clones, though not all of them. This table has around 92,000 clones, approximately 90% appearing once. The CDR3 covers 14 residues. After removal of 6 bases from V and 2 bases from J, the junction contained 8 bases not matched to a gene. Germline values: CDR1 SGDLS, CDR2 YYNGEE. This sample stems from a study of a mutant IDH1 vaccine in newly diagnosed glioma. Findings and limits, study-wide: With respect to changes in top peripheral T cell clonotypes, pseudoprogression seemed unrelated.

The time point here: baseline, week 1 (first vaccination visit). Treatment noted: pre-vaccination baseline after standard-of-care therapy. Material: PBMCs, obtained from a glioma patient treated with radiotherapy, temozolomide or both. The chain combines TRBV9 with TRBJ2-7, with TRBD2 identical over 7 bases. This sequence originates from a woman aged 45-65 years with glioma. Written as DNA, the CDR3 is TGTGCCAGCACCCCCAGCGGGACTGCCTACGAGCAGTACTTC. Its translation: CASTPSGTAYEQYF.